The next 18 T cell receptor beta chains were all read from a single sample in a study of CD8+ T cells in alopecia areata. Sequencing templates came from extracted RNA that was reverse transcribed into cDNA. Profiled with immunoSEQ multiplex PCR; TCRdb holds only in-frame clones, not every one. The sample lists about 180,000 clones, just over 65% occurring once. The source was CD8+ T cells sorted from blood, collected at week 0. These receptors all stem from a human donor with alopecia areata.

Here the CDR3 reads CASSSPRAYEQYF. CDR3 bases: TGTGCCAGCAGCTCCCCCAGAGCCTACGAGCAGTACTTC. The J gene is TRBJ2-7, the V gene TRBV7-9, with D hard to call. Trimming left V 4 bases short and J 2 bases short, with 9 bases between. The CDR3 has 13 residues. Germline V gene lookup returns CDR1 SEHNR and CDR2 FQNEAQ (reference sequence). The variable domain in full, with the rest retrieved from reference TRBV7-9 and TRBJ2-7, is DTGVSQNPRHKITKRGQNVTFRCDPISEHNRLYWYRQTLGQGPEFLTYFQNEAQLEKSRLLSDRFSAERPKGSFSTLEIQRTEQGDSAMYLCASSSPRAYEQYFGPGTRLTVT.

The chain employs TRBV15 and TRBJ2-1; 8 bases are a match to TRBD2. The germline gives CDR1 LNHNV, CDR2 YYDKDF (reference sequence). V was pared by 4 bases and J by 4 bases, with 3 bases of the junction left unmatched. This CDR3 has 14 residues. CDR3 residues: CATSISGGYNEQFF. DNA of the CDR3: TGTGCCACCAGCATAAGCGGGGGTTACAATGAGCAGTTCTTC.

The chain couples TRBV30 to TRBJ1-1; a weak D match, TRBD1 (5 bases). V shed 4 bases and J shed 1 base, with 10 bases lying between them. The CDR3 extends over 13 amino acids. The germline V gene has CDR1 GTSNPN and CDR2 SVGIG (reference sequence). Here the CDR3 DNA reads TGTGCCTGGAACGACGGGGGGAACACTGAAGCTTTCTTT. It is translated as CAWNDGGNTEAFF.

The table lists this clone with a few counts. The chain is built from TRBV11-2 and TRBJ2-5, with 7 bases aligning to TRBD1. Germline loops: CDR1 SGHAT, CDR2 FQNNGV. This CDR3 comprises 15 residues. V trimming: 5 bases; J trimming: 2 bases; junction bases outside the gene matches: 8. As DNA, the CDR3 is TGTGCCAGCAGCATATACAGGGGACCTCAAGAGACCCAGTACTTC. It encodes CASSIYRGPQETQYF.

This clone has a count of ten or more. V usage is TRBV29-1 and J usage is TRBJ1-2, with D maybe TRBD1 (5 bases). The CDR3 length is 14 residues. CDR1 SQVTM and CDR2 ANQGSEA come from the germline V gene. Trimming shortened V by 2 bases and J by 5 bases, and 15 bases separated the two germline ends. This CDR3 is CSVEWVREPYGYTF. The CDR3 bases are TGCAGCGTTGAATGGGTCAGGGAACCATATGGCTACACCTTC.

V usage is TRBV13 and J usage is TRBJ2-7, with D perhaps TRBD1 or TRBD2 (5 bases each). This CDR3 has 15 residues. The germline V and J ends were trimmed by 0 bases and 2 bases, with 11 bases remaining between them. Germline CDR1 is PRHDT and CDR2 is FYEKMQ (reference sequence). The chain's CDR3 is CASSLGRGDPYEQYF. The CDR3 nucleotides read TGTGCCAGCAGCTTAGGCCGGGGCGATCCCTACGAGCAGTACTTC.

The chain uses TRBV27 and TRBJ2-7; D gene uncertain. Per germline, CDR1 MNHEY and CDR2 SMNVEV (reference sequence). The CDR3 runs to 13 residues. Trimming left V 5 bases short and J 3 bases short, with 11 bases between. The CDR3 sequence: CASSPAPLYEQYF. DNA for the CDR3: TGTGCCAGCAGTCCCGCTCCCCTCTACGAGCAGTACTTC.

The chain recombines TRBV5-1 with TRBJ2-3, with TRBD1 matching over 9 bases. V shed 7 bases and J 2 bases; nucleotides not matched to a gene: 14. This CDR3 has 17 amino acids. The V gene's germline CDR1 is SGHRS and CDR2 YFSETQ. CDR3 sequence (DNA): TGCGCCAGCCTCGGACAGGGGCCCAATTCACTCACAGATACGCAGTATTTT. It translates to CASLGQGPNSLTDTQYF.

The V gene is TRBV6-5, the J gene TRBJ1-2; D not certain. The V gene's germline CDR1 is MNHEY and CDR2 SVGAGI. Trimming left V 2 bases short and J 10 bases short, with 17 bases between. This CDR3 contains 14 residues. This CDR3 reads CASSYESADSLYTF. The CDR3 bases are TGTGCCAGCAGTTACGAATCGGCAGACTCTCTCTACACCTTC.

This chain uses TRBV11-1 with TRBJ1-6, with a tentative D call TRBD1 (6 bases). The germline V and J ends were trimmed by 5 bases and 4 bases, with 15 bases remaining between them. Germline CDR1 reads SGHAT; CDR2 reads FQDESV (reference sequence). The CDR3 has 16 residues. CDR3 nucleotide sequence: TGTGCCAGCAGCGAGCCCGGGACAAGATATAATTCACCCCTCCACTTT. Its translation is CASSEPGTRYNSPLHF.

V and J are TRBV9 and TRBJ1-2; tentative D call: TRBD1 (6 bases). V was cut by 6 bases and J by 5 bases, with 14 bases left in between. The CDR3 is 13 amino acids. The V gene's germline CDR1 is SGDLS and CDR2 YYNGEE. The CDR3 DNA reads TGTGCCAGCAACCTCCGGGGGCAATATGGCTACACCTTC. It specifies CASNLRGQYGYTF.

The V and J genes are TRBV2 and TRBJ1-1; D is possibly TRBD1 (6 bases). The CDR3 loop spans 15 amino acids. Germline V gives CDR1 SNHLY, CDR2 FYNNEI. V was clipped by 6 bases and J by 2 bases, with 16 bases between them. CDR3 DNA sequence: TGTGCCAGCAGGTATCTCGGGACACGCAACACTGAAGCTTTCTTT. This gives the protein CASRYLGTRNTEAFF. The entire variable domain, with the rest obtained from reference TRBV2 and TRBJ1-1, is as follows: EPEVTQTPSHQVTQMGQEVILRCVPISNHLYFYWYRQILGQKVEFLVSFYNNEISEKSEIFDDQFSVERPDGSNFTLKIRSTKLEDSAMYFCASRYLGTRNTEAFFGQGTRLTVV.

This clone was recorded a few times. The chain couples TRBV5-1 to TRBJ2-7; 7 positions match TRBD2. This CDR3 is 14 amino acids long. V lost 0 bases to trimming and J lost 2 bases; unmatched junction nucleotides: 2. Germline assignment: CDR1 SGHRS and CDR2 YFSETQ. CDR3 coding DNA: TGCGCCAGCAGCTTGGGTGGACTAGCCTACGAGCAGTACTTC. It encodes CASSLGGLAYEQYF.

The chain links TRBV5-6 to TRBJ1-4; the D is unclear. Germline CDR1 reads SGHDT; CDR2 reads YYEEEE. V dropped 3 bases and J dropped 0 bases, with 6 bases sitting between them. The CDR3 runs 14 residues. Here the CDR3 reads CASSSVATNEKLFF. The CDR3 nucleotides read TGTGCCAGCAGCTCAGTTGCAACTAATGAAAAACTGTTTTTT.

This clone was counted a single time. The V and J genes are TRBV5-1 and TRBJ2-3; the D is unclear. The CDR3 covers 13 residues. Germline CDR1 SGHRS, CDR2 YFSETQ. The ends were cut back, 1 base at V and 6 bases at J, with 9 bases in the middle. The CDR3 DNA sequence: TGCGCCAGCAGCTTGTCGTGGTTGGATACGCAGTATTTT. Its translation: CASSLSWLDTQYF.

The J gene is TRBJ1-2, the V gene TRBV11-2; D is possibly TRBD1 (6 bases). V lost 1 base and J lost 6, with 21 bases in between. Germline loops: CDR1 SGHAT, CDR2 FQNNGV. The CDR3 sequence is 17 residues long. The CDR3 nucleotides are TGTGCCAGCAGCTTAGCCCCCGGCGGGGGACATGAGAATGGCTACACCTTC. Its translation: CASSLAPGGGHENGYTF.

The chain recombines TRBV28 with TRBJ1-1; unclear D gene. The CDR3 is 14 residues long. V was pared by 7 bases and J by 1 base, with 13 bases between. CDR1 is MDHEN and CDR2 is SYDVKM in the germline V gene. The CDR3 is CASTPRMRNTEAFF. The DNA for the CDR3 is TGTGCCAGCACCCCGAGGATGCGGAACACTGAAGCTTTCTTT. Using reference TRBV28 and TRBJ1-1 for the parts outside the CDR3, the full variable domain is DVKVTQSSRYLVKRTGEKVFLECVQDMDHENMFWYRQDPGLGLRLIYFSYDVKMKEKGDIPEGYSVSREKKERFSLILESASTNQTSMYLCASTPRMRNTEAFFGQGTRLTVV.

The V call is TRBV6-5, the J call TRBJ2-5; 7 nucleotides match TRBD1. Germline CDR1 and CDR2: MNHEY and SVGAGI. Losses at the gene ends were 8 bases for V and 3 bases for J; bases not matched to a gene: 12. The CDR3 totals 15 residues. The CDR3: CASGSSSGGEETQYF. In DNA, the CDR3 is TGTGCCAGCGGTTCATCATCAGGGGGTGAAGAGACCCAGTACTTC.